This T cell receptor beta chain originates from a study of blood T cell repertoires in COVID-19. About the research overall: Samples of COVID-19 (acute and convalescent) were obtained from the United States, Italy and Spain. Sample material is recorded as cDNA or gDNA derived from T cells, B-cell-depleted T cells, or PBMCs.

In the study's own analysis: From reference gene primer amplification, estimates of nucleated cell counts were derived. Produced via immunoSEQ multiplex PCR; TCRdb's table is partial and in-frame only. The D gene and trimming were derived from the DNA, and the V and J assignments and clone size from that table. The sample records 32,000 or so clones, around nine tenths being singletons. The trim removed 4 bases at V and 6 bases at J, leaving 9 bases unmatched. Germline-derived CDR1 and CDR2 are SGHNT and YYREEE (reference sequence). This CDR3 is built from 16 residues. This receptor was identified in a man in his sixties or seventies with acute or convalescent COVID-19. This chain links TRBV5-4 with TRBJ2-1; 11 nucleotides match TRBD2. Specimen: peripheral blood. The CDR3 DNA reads TGTGCCAGCAGCCCGGCCCCCCTAGCGGGAGGCAATGAGCAGTTCTTC. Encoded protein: CASSPAPLAGGNEQFF.